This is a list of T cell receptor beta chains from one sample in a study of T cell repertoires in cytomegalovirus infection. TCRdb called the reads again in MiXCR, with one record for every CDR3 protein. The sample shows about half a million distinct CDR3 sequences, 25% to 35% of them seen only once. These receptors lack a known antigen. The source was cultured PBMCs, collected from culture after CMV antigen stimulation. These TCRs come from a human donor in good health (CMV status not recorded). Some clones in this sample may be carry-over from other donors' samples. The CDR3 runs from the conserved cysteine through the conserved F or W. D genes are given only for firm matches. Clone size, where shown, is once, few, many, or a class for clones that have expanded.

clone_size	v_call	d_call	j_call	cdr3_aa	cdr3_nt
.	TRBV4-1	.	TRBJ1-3	CASSQVRFRTDGNTIYF	TGCGCCAGCAGCCAAGTTCGGTTCCGGACAGACGGAAACACCATATATTTT
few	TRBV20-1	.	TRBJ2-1	CSARPPPGTLFF	TGCAGTGCTAGACCCCCTCCGGGAACTCTGTTCTTC
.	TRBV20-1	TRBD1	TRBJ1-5	CSAWRSYRDRGQRSNQPQHF	TGCAGTGCTTGGCGAAGTTACCGGGACAGGGGGCAGCGGAGCAATCAGCCCCAGCATTTT
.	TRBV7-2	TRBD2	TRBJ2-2	CASRRAGGNTGELFF	TGTGCCAGCAGAAGAGCGGGAGGAAACACCGGGGAGCTGTTTTTT
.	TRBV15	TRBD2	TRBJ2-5	CATSRLPGAGETQYF	TGTGCCACCAGCAGACTGCCAGGAGCGGGGGAGACCCAGTACTTC
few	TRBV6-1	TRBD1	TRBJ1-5	CASSRRDSGRYSNQPQHF	TGTGCCAGCAGTCGACGGGACAGCGGGAGATATAGCAATCAGCCCCAGCATTTT
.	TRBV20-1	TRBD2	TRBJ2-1	CSAITSGRGNEQFF	TGCAGTGCGATCACTAGCGGGAGGGGGAATGAGCAGTTCTTC
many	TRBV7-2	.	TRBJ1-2	CASSLETRGTSGYTF	TGTGCCAGCAGCTTAGAAACGCGGGGGACGTCTGGCTACACCTTC
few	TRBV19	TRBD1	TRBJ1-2	CASSTPGQGIRGYTF	TGTGCCAGTAGTACCCCGGGACAGGGGATCCGTGGCTACACCTTC
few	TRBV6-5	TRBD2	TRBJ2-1	CASSYQASGSNEQFF	TGTGCCAGCAGTTACCAGGCTAGCGGGAGCAATGAGCAGTTCTTC
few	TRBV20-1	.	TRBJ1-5	CSANAGRNNQPQHF	TGCAGTGCAAATGCGGGACGGAACAATCAGCCCCAGCATTTT
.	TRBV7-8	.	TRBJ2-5	CASSVDWGDQYF	TGTGCCAGCAGCGTTGACTGGGGAGACCAGTACTTC
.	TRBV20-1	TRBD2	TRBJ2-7	CSSGDRSYEQYF	TGCAGTAGCGGGGACCGCTCCTACGAGCAGTACTTC
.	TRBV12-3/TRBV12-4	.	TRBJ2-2	CASSLKGVRTGELFF	TGTGCCAGCAGTTTAAAGGGGGTGCGTACCGGGGAGCTGTTTTTT
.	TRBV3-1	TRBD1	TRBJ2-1	CASSQDPVGGREQFF	TGTGCCAGCAGCCAAGATCCCGTAGGGGGCAGGGAGCAGTTCTTC
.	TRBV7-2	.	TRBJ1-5	CASSFRGHGGNQPQHF	TGTGCCAGCAGCTTTCGCGGACATGGCGGCAATCAGCCCCAGCATTTT
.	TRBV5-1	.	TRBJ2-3	CASRDFLDTQYF	TGCGCCAGCAGGGACTTCTTGGATACGCAGTATTTT
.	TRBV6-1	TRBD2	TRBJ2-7	CASSTGLAGAKEQYF	TGTGCCAGCAGTACGGGACTAGCGGGAGCGAAAGAGCAGTACTTC
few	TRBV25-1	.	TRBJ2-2	CASSEPGDTGELFF	TGTGCCAGCAGTGAGCCGGGGGACACCGGGGAGCTGTTTTTT
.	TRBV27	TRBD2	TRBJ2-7	CASSFLPRRESYEQYF	TGTGCCAGCAGTTTCCTCCCCAGGCGGGAGAGCTACGAGCAGTACTTC
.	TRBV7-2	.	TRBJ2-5	CASSLDSSQETQYF	TGTGCCAGCAGCTTAGATAGTTCCCAAGAGACCCAGTACTTC
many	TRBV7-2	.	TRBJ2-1	CASSLAGFQYNEQFF	TGTGCCAGCAGCTTAGCAGGGTTTCAATACAATGAGCAGTTCTTC
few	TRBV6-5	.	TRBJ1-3	CASSYGSSGNTIYF	TGTGCCAGCAGTTACGGCTCCTCTGGAAACACCATATATTTT
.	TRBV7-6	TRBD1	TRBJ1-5	CASSFGTGENQPQHF	TGTGCCAGCAGCTTTGGGACAGGGGAGAATCAGCCCCAGCATTTT
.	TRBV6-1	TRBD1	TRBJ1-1	CASSVESRGSEAFF	TGTGCCAGCAGCGTAGAGAGCAGGGGGTCGGAAGCTTTCTTT
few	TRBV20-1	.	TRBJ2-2	CSAGGDTGELFF	TGCAGTGCGGGAGGTGACACCGGGGAGCTGTTTTTT
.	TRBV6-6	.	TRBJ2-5	CASSYLGNQETQYF	TGTGCCAGCAGTTACTTGGGTAACCAAGAGACCCAGTACTTC
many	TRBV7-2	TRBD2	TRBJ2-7	CASSRSGATYEQYF	TGTGCCAGCAGCCGTAGCGGGGCCACCTACGAGCAGTACTTC